Listed here is a single TCR beta chain. Its target is unknown. Because the CDR3's place on the DNA is in doubt, the DNA is left out and the CDR3 is given as listed by TCRdb. The CDR3 length is 16 residues, termini included. These data come from a study of post-analysis software for immune sequencing data. Whole-study results and caveats: Several TRBV segments occurring more often in patients than controls included TRBV5-6, TRBV5-1 and TRBV20-1. Patients with multiple sclerosis recorded significantly lower normalized Chao1 diversity than controls, the study found.

Unique molecular identifiers tagged the TCR beta cDNA libraries. In TCRdb, the PCR reads were re-called with MiXCR into one record per CDR3 protein. The data show some 500,000 distinct CDR3 sequences, with around 40% seen just once and about 12% held by the top ten. This clonotype was obtained from a girl aged 5 to 17 with multiple sclerosis. The material sequenced was blood. The chain has TRBV12-3 or TRBV12-4 and TRBJ2-7; the listed D gene, TRBD2, was not tested against the DNA. The CDR3: CASSLSLRVSGYEQYF.